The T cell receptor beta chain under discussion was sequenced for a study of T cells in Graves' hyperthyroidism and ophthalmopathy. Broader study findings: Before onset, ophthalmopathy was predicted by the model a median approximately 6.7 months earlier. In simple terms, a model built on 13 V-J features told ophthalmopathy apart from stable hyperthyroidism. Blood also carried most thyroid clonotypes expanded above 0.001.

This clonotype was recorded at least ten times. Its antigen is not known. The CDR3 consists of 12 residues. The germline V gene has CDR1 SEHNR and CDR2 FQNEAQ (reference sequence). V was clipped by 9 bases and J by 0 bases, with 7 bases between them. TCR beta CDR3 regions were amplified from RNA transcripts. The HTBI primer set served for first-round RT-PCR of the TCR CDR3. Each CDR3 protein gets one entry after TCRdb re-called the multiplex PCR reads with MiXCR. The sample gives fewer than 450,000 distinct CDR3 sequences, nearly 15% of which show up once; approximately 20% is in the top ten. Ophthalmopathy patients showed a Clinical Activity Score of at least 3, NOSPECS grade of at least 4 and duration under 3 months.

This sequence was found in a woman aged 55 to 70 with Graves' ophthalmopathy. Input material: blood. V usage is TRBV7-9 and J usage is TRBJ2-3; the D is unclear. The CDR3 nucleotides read TGTGCCAGTGGACGGAGCACAGATACGCAGTATTTT. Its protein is CASGRSTDTQYF.